The entry below gives a single TCR beta chain sequence along with its context. The antigen remains unidentified. The data derive from a study of Ad26.COV2.S vaccination and SARS-CoV-2 variants. Study findings and constraints: Spike-specific TCR breadth was greater after Ad26.COV2.S than placebo. Total T cell responses were possibly underestimated by TCR breadth and depth analyses. Reported post-vaccination CD8+ and CD4+ T cell responses to spike showed substantial breadth.

TCRdb's copy holds only in-frame clones and misses some; the assay was immunoSEQ multiplex PCR. The sample holds about 97,000 clones, over 70% seen once. The V gene lost 0 bases and the J gene lost 0 bases, with 9 bases spanning the gap. Germline V gives CDR1 SGHRS, CDR2 YFSETQ. This CDR3 region has 16 residues. The genes are TRBV5-1 and TRBJ1-4; D gene unclear. The clonotype was recovered from a human donor who had recovered from COVID-19. The input for sequencing was peripheral blood, taken after recovery from COVID-19. The CDR3 spells CASSLVGEATNEKLFF. Written as DNA, the CDR3 is TGCGCCAGCAGCTTGGTTGGGGAGGCAACTAATGAAAAACTGTTTTTT.